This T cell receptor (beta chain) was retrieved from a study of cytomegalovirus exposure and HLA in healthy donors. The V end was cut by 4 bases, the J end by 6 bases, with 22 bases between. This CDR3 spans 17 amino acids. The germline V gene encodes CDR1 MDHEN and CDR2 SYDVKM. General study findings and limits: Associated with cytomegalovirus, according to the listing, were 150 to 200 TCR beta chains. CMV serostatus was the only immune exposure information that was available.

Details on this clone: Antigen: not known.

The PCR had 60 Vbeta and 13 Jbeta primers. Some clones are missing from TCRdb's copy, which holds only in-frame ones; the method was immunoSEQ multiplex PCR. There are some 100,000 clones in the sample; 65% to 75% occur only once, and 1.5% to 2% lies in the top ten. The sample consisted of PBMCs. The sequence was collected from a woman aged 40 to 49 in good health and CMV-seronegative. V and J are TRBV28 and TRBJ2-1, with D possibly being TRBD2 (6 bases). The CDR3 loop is CASSYYPSANQGNEQFF. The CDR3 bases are TGTGCCAGCAGTTATTACCCTAGCGCAAACCAAGGCAATGAGCAGTTCTTC.